The 26 T cell receptor beta chains given below trace back to one sample, sequenced in a study of tumor-infiltrating lymphocytes in localized non-small cell lung cancer. The data were produced by immunoSEQ multiplex PCR, yet TCRdb's version contains in-frame clones alone and is incomplete. Counted here are roughly 15,000 clones, about 64% occurring once; the ten biggest clones make up approximately 9%. Sequences were obtained from uninvolved lung tissue not adjacent to the tumor. Receptor source: a human donor with non-small cell lung cancer.

This rearrangement joins TRBV27 to TRBJ2-1, with D tentatively TRBD2 (5 bases). The CDR3 is 15 residues long. The V gene lost 7 bases and the J gene lost 0 bases, with 13 bases spanning the gap. Per germline, CDR1 MNHEY and CDR2 SMNVEV (reference sequence). The CDR3 is CASIGSGSSYNEQFF. The DNA of the CDR3 is TGTGCCAGCATCGGAAGTGGGAGCTCCTACAATGAGCAGTTCTTC.

This clone was seen once. The chain joins TRBV29-1 to TRBJ2-4, with a possible D match to TRBD2 (5 bases). Trimming took off 5 bases at V and 8 bases at J, with 7 bases between the two ends. The CDR3 has 10 amino acids. Germline CDR1 is SQVTM and CDR2 is ANQGSEA. The CDR3 nucleotides read TGCAGCGTTACTAGGGACATTCAGTACTTC. Encoded protein: CSVTRDIQYF.

The chain is built from TRBV15 and TRBJ2-7; TRBD2 matches at 13 bases. The CDR3 is 16 amino acids. Germline assignment: CDR1 LNHNV and CDR2 YYDKDF (reference sequence). The trim removed 5 bases at V and 9 bases at J, leaving 13 bases unmatched. The CDR3 reads CATSPQPGLAGYGQYF. CDR3 coding DNA: TGTGCCACCAGCCCTCAACCGGGACTAGCGGGATATGGGCAGTACTTC.

The genes are TRBV5-4 and TRBJ1-1; D unclear. This CDR3 is 13 amino acids long. Germline V gene data show CDR1 as SGHNT and CDR2 as YYREEE (reference sequence). V was shortened by 4 bases and J by 4 bases, with 11 bases between the two germline ends. Here the CDR3 DNA reads TGTGCCAGCAGCCTGAGGGTAGGCACTGAAGCTTTCTTT. Translated, it gives CASSLRVGTEAFF.

The V and J genes are TRBV6-5 and TRBJ1-2, with TRBD1 matching 10 bases. Germline V gene sequence: CDR1 MNHEY, CDR2 SVGAGI. Unmatched junction bases numbered 2, after V lost 0 bases and J lost 4 bases. The CDR3 contains 15 residues. CDR3 residues: CASSYSGQGSYGYTF. In DNA form, the CDR3 reads TGTGCCAGCAGTTACTCGGGACAGGGGTCCTATGGCTACACCTTC.

V and J are TRBV4-3 and TRBJ2-2; 9 bases line up with TRBD1. V trimming: 4 bases; J trimming: 8 bases; junction bases outside the gene matches: 5. Germline CDR1 and CDR2: LGHNA and YSLEER. The CDR3 loop spans 14 amino acids. This CDR3 reads CASSRDRDLGELFF. The CDR3 coding sequence is TGCGCCAGCAGCCGGGACAGGGATTTAGGGGAGCTGTTTTTT.

This sequence joins TRBV19 and TRBJ2-4, with D possibly being TRBD1 or TRBD2 (7 bases each). Germline values: CDR1 LNHDA, CDR2 SQIVND (reference sequence). Trimming cost V 4 bases and J 7 bases, with 17 bases left between them. The CDR3 spans 15 residues. Written as DNA, the CDR3 is TGTGCCAGTAGTAGGTCCGGGCAGGGGGGGAACATTCAGTACTTC. As protein: CASSRSGQGGNIQYF.

The V call is TRBV7-9, the J call TRBJ1-2; D perhaps matches TRBD1 (6 bases). V was cut by 2 bases and J by 7 bases, with 17 bases left in between. This CDR3 has 15 amino acids. CDR1 and CDR2 (germline): SEHNR, FQNEAQ (reference sequence). The DNA for the CDR3 is TGTGCCAGCAGCTTACAGGCAGGGGATGGGCTTGGCTACACCTTC. Translation gives CASSLQAGDGLGYTF.

The chain links TRBV28 to TRBJ2-7, with TRBD1 as a possible D gene (5 bases). V shed 2 bases and J shed 1 base, with 12 bases lying between them. The germline V gene has CDR1 MDHEN and CDR2 SYDVKM. The CDR3 contains 15 residues. The CDR3: CASSLRGTRSYEQYF. In DNA, the CDR3 is TGTGCCAGCAGTTTAAGGGGTACACGATCCTACGAGCAGTACTTC.

This clone has just a few counts. The rearrangement links TRBV7-2 to TRBJ2-7, with TRBD1 matching over 8 bases. CDR1 and CDR2 from the germline V gene are SGHTA and FQGNSA. With V trimmed by 5 bases and J by 3 bases, 6 bases remained unmatched. This CDR3 contains 14 residues. The CDR3 region is CASSRYRGNYEQYV. In DNA form, the CDR3 reads TGTGCCAGCAGCCGCTACAGGGGGAACTACGAGCAGTACGTC.

V is TRBV7-2 and J is TRBJ2-3; TRBD2 matches 10 bases. The germline gives CDR1 SGHTA, CDR2 FQGNSA. The V and J ends lost 5 bases and 1 base, in that order; junction bases with no gene match: 6. There are 16 residues in the CDR3. The CDR3 here is CASSVGLAGGTDTQYF. The DNA for the CDR3 is TGTGCCAGCAGCGTAGGGCTAGCGGGGGGCACAGATACGCAGTATTTT.

This clone is judged medium-sized (0.01 to 0.1%). In DNA, the CDR3 is TGTGCCAGCAGCCCCCGGACAGGGGGATTCACAGATACGCAGTATTTT. Its protein product is CASSPRTGGFTDTQYF. The gene calls are TRBV11-3 and TRBJ2-3, with 10 bases fitting TRBD1. The V and J ends lost 5 bases and 2 bases, in that order; junction bases with no gene match: 7. This CDR3 comprises 16 residues. CDR1 and CDR2 (germline): SGHNT, YENEEA.

The rearrangement links TRBV10-3 to TRBJ1-1; no clear D. The germline V gene has CDR1 ENHRY and CDR2 SYGVKD. The CDR3 is 14 residues long. Trimming removed 5 bases at V and 1 base at J, with 11 bases between. The CDR3 coding sequence is TGTGCCATCAGTCATGACGGACGGAACACTGAAGCTTTCTTT. It encodes CAISHDGRNTEAFF.

The chain has TRBV4-3 and TRBJ2-7; unclear D gene. The CDR3 runs 15 residues. V shed 0 bases and J shed 0 bases, with 9 bases lying between them. Germline-derived CDR1 and CDR2 are LGHNA and YSLEER. The CDR3 loop is CASSQEISTSYEQYF. Here the CDR3 DNA reads TGCGCCAGCAGCCAAGAAATATCTACCTCCTACGAGCAGTACTTC.

The chain is built from TRBV5-1 and TRBJ1-2; TRBD1 agrees at 7 bases. Germline V gene sequence: CDR1 SGHRS, CDR2 YFSETQ. This CDR3 is 14 amino acids long. Trimming cost V 3 bases and J 6 bases; bases outside gene matches: 8. The CDR3 DNA sequence: TGCGCCAGCAGCTCCGGACAGGTGGTGAATGGCTACACCTTC. This codes for CASSSGQVVNGYTF.

This chain links TRBV5-4 with TRBJ2-5; 10 positions agree with TRBD1. The length of the CDR3 is 16 residues. Trimming took 3 bases from V and 4 from J; bases not matched to a gene: 9. Germline CDR1 is SGHNT and CDR2 is YYREEE (reference sequence). The CDR3 region is CASSSSGQGEAETQYF. The CDR3 region has the DNA TGTGCCAGCAGCTCAAGTGGACAGGGGGAGGCAGAGACCCAGTACTTC.

This chain connects TRBV4-1 to TRBJ2-7, with TRBD1 as a possible D gene (5 bases). CDR3 length equals 16 residues. V lost 0 bases to trimming and J lost 3 bases, with 15 bases between them. CDR1 is MGHRA, CDR2 YSYEKL, per germline. This chain's CDR3 is CASSQEGRQSHYEQYF. The CDR3 region has the DNA TGCGCCAGCAGCCAAGAAGGCAGACAGTCTCACTACGAGCAGTACTTC.

CDR3 sequence (DNA): TGTGCCATCCAGGGGGGCATGAACACTGAAGCTTTCTTT. Translating it yields CAIQGGMNTEAFF. The V gene is TRBV6-5, the J gene TRBJ1-1; TRBD1 agrees at 7 bases. The trim removed 10 bases at V and 0 bases at J, leaving 5 bases unmatched. The CDR3 contains 13 residues. Germline V gene lookup returns CDR1 MNHEY and CDR2 SVGAGI.

The chain is built from TRBV2 and TRBJ1-1, with TRBD1 identical over 9 bases. The germline V gene encodes CDR1 SNHLY and CDR2 FYNNEI. This CDR3 has 14 amino acids. Losses at the gene ends were 5 bases for V and 4 bases for J; bases not matched to a gene: 5. The CDR3 protein is CASSPLTGGTEAFF. The CDR3 DNA reads as TGTGCCAGCAGTCCCCTGACAGGGGGCACTGAAGCTTTCTTT.

The chain recombines TRBV5-1 with TRBJ2-5, with D unclear. The length of the CDR3 is 14 residues. CDR1 is SGHRS, CDR2 YFSETQ, per germline. The V end lost 0 bases, the J end lost 5 bases, and 11 bases lay between the germline ends. Written as DNA, the CDR3 is TGCGCCAGCAGCTTGGGACTTAGGTGGGAGACCCAGTACTTC. It specifies CASSLGLRWETQYF.

The V and J genes are TRBV4-1 and TRBJ2-7; 7 nucleotides line up with TRBD2. CDR1 MGHRA and CDR2 YSYEKL come from the germline V gene. The V segment lost 4 bases and the J segment 2 bases; nucleotides outside the gene matches: 8. The CDR3 is 15 amino acids. CDR3 sequence reads: CASSPSGGDTYEQYF. The CDR3 nucleotides read TGCGCCAGCAGCCCTAGCGGTGGGGATACCTACGAGCAGTACTTC.

This clone was seen just once. The chain employs TRBV7-9 and TRBJ1-1, with 9 positions matching TRBD1. Germline CDR1 SEHNR, CDR2 FQNEAQ (reference sequence). J gave up 8 bases and V 5 bases, and 6 bases lay outside the gene matches. The CDR3 consists of 13 residues. The CDR3 DNA sequence: TGTGCCAGCAGCCGTTCCGGGACAGGGGAAGCTTTCTTT. This encodes CASSRSGTGEAFF.

The chain links TRBV2 to TRBJ2-7; 7 bases line up with TRBD1. The CDR3 is 14 amino acids. V trimming: 4 bases; J trimming: 1 base; junction bases outside the gene matches: 4. CDR1 and CDR2 (germline): SNHLY, FYNNEI. CDR3 in amino acids: CASSGGTASYEQYF. CDR3 bases: TGTGCCAGCAGTGGAGGGACAGCGTCCTACGAGCAGTACTTC.

This clone was counted only a few times. The chain recombines TRBV7-8 with TRBJ1-5; D is unresolved. Looked up from germline, CDR1 is SGHVS and CDR2 is FQNEAQ. This CDR3 region has 13 residues. V was shortened by 2 bases and J by 5 bases, with 7 bases between the two germline ends. CDR3 loop: CASSLNQDQPQHF. CDR3 sequence (DNA): TGTGCCAGCAGCTTAAATCAGGATCAGCCCCAGCATTTT.

This clone has just one count. The chain uses TRBV2 and TRBJ1-2; D not resolved. Germline values: CDR1 SNHLY, CDR2 FYNNEI. There are 15 residues in the CDR3. Trimming removed 1 base at V and 7 bases at J, with 16 bases between. CDR3: CASSEVPGPSSGYTF. As DNA, the CDR3 is TGTGCCAGCAGTGAAGTACCGGGCCCATCCAGTGGCTACACCTTC.

The rearrangement joins TRBV28 to TRBJ1-1, with a possible D match to TRBD1 (6 bases). V lost 3 bases and J lost 3, with 11 bases in between. Germline V gives CDR1 MDHEN, CDR2 SYDVKM. The CDR3 contains 14 residues. The CDR3 sequence: CASSLSGDYTEAFF. CDR3 DNA sequence: TGTGCCAGCAGTTTGTCAGGGGATTACACTGAAGCTTTCTTT.